This T cell receptor (beta chain) was captured in a study of blood T cells in healthy people across ages. The study, taken as a whole, reports: The CMV status of each donor remained undetermined, and this could have confounded shifts in expanded clonotypes.

Germline CDR1 SGHDT, CDR2 YYEEEE. V shed 4 bases, J shed 3 bases, and the junction held 9 bases outside the gene matches. This CDR3 is built from 15 residues. A second PCR, run for about 6 to 12 cycles, used a sample-barcoded 5' primer plus a J-beta primer mix. TCRdb fed the 5' RACE reads into MiXCR, producing one record per CDR3 protein. The data contain 1.5 million to 2 million distinct CDR3 sequences, roughly 32% of them singletons. Every participating donor contributed roughly 10 milliliters of peripheral blood through a draw. PBMCs were isolated at a quantity of at least 7 million per sample. Regarding this clonotype: Its matching antigen is unknown.

Sequencing input: blood. The source of this sequence is a woman aged 25 to 39 in good health. The V call is TRBV5-6, the J call TRBJ2-7; 8 bases line up with TRBD1. In DNA form, the CDR3 reads TGTGCCAGCAGCGGGGACGGACAGGGATTCTACGAGCAGTACTTC. Amino acid sequence: CASSGDGQGFYEQYF.